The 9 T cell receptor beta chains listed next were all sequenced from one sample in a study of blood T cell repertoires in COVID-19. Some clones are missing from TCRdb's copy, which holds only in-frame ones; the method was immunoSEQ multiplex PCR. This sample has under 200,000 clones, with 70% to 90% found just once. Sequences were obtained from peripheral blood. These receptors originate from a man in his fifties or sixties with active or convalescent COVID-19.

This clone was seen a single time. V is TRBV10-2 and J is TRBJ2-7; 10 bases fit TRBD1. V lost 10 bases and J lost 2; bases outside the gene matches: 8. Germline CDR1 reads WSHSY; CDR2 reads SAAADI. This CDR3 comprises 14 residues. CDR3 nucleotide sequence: TGCGCCACCCGGACAGGGGGATCTCCCTACGAGCAGTACTTC. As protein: CATRTGGSPYEQYF.

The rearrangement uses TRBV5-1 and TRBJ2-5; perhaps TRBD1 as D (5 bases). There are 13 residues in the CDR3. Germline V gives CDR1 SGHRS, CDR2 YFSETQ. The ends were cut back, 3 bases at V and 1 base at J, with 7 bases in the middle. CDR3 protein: CASSSQVQETQYF. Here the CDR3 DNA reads TGCGCCAGCAGCTCACAGGTCCAAGAGACCCAGTACTTC.

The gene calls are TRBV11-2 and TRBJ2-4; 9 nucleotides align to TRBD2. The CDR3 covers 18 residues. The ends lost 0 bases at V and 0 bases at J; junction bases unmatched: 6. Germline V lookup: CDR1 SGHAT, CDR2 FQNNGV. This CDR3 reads CASSLDLGRGGAKNIQYF. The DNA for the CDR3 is TGTGCCAGCAGCTTAGATCTTGGGCGGGGGGGAGCCAAAAACATTCAGTACTTC.

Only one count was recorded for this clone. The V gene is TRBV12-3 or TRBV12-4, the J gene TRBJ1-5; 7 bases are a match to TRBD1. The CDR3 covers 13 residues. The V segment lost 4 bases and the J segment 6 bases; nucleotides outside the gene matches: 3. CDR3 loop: CASSSGGGQPQHF. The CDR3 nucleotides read TGTGCCAGCAGTTCAGGGGGTGGTCAGCCCCAGCATTTT.

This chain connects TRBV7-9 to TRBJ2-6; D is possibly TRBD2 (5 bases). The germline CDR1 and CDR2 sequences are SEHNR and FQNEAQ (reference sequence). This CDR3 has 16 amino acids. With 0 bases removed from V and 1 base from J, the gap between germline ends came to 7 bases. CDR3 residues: CASSLARGSGANVLTF. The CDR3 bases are TGTGCCAGCAGCTTAGCGCGCGGGTCTGGGGCCAACGTCCTGACTTTC.

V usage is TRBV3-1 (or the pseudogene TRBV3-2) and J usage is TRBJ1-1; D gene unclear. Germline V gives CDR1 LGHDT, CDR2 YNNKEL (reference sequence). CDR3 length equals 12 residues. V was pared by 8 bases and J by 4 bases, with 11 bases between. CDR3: CASAAVGTEAFF. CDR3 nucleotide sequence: TGTGCCAGCGCGGCCGTAGGCACTGAAGCTTTCTTT.

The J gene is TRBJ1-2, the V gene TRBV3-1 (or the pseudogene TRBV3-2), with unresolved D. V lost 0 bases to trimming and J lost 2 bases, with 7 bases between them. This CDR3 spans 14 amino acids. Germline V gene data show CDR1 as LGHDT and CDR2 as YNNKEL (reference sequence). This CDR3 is CASSQDTLNYGYTF. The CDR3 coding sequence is TGTGCCAGCAGCCAAGATACCCTAAACTATGGCTACACCTTC.

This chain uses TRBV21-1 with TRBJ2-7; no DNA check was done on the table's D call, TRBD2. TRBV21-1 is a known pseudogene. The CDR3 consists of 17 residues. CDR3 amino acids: CASSKAQLAGGQGEQYF. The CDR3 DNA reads TGTGCCAGCAGCAAAGCGCAACTAGCGGGGGGGCAGGGCGAGCAGTACTTC.

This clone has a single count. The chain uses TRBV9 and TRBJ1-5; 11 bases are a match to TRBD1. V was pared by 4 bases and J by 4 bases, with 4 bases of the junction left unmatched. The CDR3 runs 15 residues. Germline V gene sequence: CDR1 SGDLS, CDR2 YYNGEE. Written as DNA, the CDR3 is TGTGCCAGCAGCCCCGGGACAGGGGGAAATCAGCCCCAGCATTTT. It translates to CASSPGTGGNQPQHF.